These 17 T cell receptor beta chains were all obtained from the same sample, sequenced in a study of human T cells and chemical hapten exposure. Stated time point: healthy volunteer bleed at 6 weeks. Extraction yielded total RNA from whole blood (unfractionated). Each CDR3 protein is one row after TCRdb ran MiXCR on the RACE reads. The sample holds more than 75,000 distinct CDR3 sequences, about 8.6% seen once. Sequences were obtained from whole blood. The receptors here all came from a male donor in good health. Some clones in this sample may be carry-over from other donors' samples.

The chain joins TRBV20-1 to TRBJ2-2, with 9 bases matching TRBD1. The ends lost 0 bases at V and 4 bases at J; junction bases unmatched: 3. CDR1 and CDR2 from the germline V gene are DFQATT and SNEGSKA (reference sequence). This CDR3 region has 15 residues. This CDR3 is CSAREATGGTGELFF. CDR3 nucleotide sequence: TGCAGTGCTAGAGAGGCGACAGGGGGCACCGGGGAGCTGTTTTTT.

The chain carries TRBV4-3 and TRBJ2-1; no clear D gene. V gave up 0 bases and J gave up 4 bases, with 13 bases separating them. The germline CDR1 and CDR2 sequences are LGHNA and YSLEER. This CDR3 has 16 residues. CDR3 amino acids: CASSQDILVLYNEQFF. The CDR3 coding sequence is TGCGCCAGCAGCCAAGATATTTTAGTTTTGTACAATGAGCAGTTCTTC.

DNA of the CDR3: TGCGCCAGCAGCGCGCAGGGGGCTGGGGGGGCCAACGTCCTGACTTTC. Encoded protein: CASSAQGAGGANVLTF. The genes are TRBV5-1 and TRBJ2-6, with 8 bases matching TRBD1. In germline, CDR1 is SGHRS, CDR2 YFSETQ. The CDR3 sequence is 16 residues long. Trimming removed 4 bases from V and 4 bases from J; junction bases left unmatched: 7.

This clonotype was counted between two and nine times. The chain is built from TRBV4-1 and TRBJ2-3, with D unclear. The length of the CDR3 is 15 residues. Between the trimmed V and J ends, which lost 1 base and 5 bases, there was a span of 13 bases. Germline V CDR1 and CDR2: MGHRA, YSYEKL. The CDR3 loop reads CASSQGRGSVDTQYF. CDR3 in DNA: TGCGCCAGCAGCCAAGGGAGAGGCTCCGTAGATACGCAGTATTTT.

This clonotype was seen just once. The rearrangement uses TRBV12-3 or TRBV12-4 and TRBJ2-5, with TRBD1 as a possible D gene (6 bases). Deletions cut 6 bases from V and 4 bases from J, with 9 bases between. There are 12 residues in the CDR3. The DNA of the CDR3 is TGTGCCAGCAGCGGACAGTCAGAGACCCAGTACTTC. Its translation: CASSGQSETQYF.

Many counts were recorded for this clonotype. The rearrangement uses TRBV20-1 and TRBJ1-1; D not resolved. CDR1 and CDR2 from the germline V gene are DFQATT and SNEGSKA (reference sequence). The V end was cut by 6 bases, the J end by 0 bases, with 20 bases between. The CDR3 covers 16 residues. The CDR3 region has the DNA TGCAGTGCCCCTGCCGGGCCATGGGAGCTGAACACTGAAGCTTTCTTT. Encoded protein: CSAPAGPWELNTEAFF.

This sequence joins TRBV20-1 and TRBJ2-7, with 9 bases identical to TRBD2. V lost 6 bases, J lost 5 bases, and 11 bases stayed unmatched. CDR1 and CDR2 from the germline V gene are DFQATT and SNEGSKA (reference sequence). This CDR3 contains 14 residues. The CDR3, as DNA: TGCAGTGCACTCCGGGTAGCGGGAGTCCACGAGCAGTACTTC. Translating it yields CSALRVAGVHEQYF.

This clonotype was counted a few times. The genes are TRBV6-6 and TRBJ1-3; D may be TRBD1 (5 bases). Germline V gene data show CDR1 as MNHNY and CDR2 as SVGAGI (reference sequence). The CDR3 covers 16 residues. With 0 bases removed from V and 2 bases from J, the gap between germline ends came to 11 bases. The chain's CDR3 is CASSYSPGPPGNTIYF. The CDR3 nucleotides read TGTGCCAGCAGTTACTCTCCAGGGCCACCTGGAAACACCATATATTTT.

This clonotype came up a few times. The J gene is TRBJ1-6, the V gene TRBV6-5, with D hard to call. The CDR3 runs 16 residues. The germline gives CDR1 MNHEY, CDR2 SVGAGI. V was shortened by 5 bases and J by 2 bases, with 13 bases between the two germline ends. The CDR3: CASSPLGSPYNSPLHF. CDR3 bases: TGTGCCAGCAGTCCTCTCGGGAGTCCCTATAATTCACCCCTCCACTTT.

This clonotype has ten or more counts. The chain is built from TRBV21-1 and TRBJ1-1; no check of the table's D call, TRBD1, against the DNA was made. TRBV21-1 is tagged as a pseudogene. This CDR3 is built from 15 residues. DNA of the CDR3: TGTGCCAGCAGCAAAGACGTTCGGACAAAATATGAAGCTTTCTTT. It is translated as CASSKDVRTKYEAFF.

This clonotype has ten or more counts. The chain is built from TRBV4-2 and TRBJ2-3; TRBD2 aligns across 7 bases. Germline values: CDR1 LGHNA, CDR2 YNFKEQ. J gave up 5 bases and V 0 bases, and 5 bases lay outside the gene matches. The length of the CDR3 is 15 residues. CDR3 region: CASSQDTGGVDTQYF. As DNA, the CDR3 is TGTGCCAGCAGCCAAGATACGGGAGGAGTAGATACGCAGTATTTT.

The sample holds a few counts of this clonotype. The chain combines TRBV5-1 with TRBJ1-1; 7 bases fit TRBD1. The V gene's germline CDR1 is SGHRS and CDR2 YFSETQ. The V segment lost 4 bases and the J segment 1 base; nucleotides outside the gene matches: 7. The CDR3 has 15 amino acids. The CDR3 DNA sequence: TGCGCCAGCAGCCATCGACAGGGATCGAACACTGAAGCTTTCTTT. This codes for CASSHRQGSNTEAFF.

DNA for the CDR3: TGTGCCAGCAGTGCGTCGATGGACTCTCAGCCCCAGCATTTT. Amino acid sequence: CASSASMDSQPQHF. The J gene is TRBJ1-5, the V gene TRBV6-5; no reliable D call. Trimming shortened V by 5 bases and J by 6 bases, and 14 bases separated the two germline ends. The CDR3 loop spans 14 amino acids. CDR1 and CDR2 (germline): MNHEY, SVGAGI.

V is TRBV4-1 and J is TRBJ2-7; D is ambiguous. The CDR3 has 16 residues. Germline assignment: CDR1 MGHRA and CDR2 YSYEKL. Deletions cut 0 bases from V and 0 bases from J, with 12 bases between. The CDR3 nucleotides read TGCGCCAGCAGCCAAGAGGACCCTCAGAGCTCCTACGAGCAGTACTTC. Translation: CASSQEDPQSSYEQYF.

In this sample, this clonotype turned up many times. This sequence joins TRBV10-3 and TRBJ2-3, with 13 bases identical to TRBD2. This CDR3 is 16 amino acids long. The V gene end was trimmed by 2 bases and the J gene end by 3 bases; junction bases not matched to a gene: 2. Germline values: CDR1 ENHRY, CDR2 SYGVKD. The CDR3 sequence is CAISETSGRATDTQYF. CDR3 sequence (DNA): TGTGCCATCAGTGAGACTAGCGGGAGGGCGACAGATACGCAGTATTTT.

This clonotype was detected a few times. CDR3: CASSHTIMNTEAFF. CDR3 nucleotide sequence: TGTGCCAGCAGCCACACAATTATGAACACTGAAGCTTTCTTT. The chain joins TRBV4-2 to TRBJ1-1; D unresolved. V lost 3 bases to trimming and J lost 0 bases, with 8 bases between them. CDR3 length equals 14 residues. The V gene's germline CDR1 is LGHNA and CDR2 YNFKEQ.

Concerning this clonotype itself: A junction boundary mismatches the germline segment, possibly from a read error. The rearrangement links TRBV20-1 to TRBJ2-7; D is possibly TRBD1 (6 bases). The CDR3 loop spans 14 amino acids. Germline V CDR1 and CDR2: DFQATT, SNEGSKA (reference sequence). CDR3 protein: CGARDPRRGYEQYF. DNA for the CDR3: TGCGGTGCTAGAGACCCCCGCAGGGGCTACGAGCAGTACTTC.